A single sample gave rise to the 5 T cell receptor beta chains below, sequenced in a study of neurological immune-mediated disorders. A single record per CDR3 protein comes from TCRdb applying MiXCR to the 5' RACE reads. This table holds about 59,000 distinct CDR3 sequences, about 13% found once. The sample taken for sequencing was PBMCs. These receptors came from a woman aged 55-70 years with HTLV-1-associated myelopathy (HAM/TSP).

This clonotype came up many times. This rearrangement joins TRBV7-9 to TRBJ2-3, with D possibly being TRBD2 (6 bases). The CDR3 has 15 residues. Germline lookup yields CDR1 SEHNR and CDR2 FQNEAQ (reference sequence). Trimming removed 5 bases at V and 3 bases at J, with 15 bases between. CDR3 sequence reads: CASSPITGVTDTQYF. In nucleotides, the CDR3 is TGTGCCAGCAGCCCCATCACGGGAGTTACAGATACGCAGTATTTT.

In this sample, this clonotype turned up many times. Written as DNA, the CDR3 is TGCGCCAGCAGAGCAGGGGGATTCACAGATACGCAGTATTTT. Translated, it gives CASRAGGFTDTQYF. The genes are TRBV10-2 and TRBJ2-3; 7 nucleotides match TRBD1. V was clipped by 6 bases and J by 2 bases; unmatched bases: 5. CDR3 length: 14 amino acids. CDR1 and CDR2 (germline): WSHSY, SAAADI.

In this sample, this clonotype turned up many times. V and J are TRBV4-1 and TRBJ2-2; the D gene is possibly TRBD1 (5 bases). Per germline, CDR1 MGHRA and CDR2 YSYEKL. The CDR3 length is 16 residues. V gave up 4 bases and J gave up 5 bases, with 17 bases separating them. The CDR3 is CASSLDSRPGTGELFF. The CDR3 DNA reads TGCGCCAGCAGCCTTGACAGTCGGCCAGGAACCGGGGAGCTGTTTTTT.

This clonotype was detected many times. The junction does not match germline at one end; this may be a read error. V and J are TRBV6-6 and TRBJ2-7, with D tentatively TRBD1 (6 bases). CDR3 length equals 13 residues. The germline V gene encodes CDR1 MNHNY and CDR2 SVGAGI (reference sequence). CDR3 loop: CASNKQGSHEQYF. In DNA form, the CDR3 reads TGTGCCAGCAACAAACAGGGCTCCCACGAGCAGTACTTC.

The table lists this clonotype with many counts. V is TRBV6-5 and J is TRBJ2-1; 14 positions match TRBD2. The CDR3 is 16 residues long. V was pared by 5 bases and J by 7 bases, with 7 bases of the junction left unmatched. The germline V gene encodes CDR1 MNHEY and CDR2 SVGAGI. The CDR3 region is CASSPGTSGRGNEQFF. The CDR3 DNA reads TGTGCCAGCAGTCCTGGGACTAGCGGGAGAGGGAATGAGCAGTTCTTC.